This T cell receptor (beta chain) derives from a study of response to subunit inactivated influenza vaccine. Each CDR3 protein gets one entry after TCRdb re-called the RT-PCR reads with MiXCR. The sample includes 300,000 to 350,000 distinct CDR3 sequences, 22% of them seen just once. The CDR3 runs to 12 residues. Trimming shortened V by 6 bases and J by 3 bases, and 9 bases separated the two germline ends. A few counts support this clonotype. This chain links TRBV12-3 or TRBV12-4 with TRBJ2-7, with D unresolved. The sequence was collected from a man aged 45 to 70 who received an inactivated influenza vaccine. Sequenced material: PBMCs from blood, taken less than 22 months after vaccination. This CDR3 is CASRKQVYEQYF. The CDR3 coding sequence is TGTGCCAGCAGGAAACAAGTCTACGAGCAGTACTTC.